This T cell receptor beta chain was captured in a study of shared clonotypes between healthy human individuals. On the study more broadly: A few men and a couple of women, aged 18 to 49, were donors.

The study's findings and limits: Sequencing depth was expected to affect clonotype sharing among donors. Only blood underwent sampling, and tissue repertoires likely differ. Non-shared clonotypes showed lower generation probabilities than clonotypes common to all four donors.

Method: immunoSEQ multiplex PCR; TCRdb's copy keeps in-frame clones and lacks some. This sample has 1.5 million to 2.5 million clones, with approximately 95% found just once. From germline, CDR1 is ENHRY and CDR2 SYGVKD. This CDR3 comprises 12 residues. About this clone: Antigen specificity is unknown.

Naive CD8 cells, CD45RO-negative and positively selected for CCR7, excluded terminally differentiated effector memory CD45RA+ cells. The sequenced material came from naive CD8+ T cells sorted from blood. This receptor was taken from a man between 18 and 35 years old in good health. J is TRBJ2-5 and V is TRBV10-3; D is uncertain. Judging by the DNA end, TRBJ2-7 fits better; the J call may be wrong. CDR3 loop: CAISDSAYEQYF. The CDR3 DNA is TGTGCCATCAGTGATTCGGCCTACGAGCAGTACTTC.